A single TCR beta chain is shown here with its context. What it binds is unknown. These data belong to a study of T cell responses to AZD1222 COVID-19 vaccine. Study-level information: Some second doses came at about 4 weeks and others at about 12 weeks; these were pooled.

Germline V gene data show CDR1 as MRHNA and CDR2 as SNTAGT. V lost 4 bases, J lost 5 bases, and 8 bases lay in between. The CDR3 runs 13 residues. General observations from the study: Two AZD1222 administrations were followed by greater Spike-specific TCR breadth and depth. Spike was spanned by vaccine-associated CD4 TCRs, with dominance at 160-218 and 743-854. In the spike-specific TCR repertoire, nearly half reportedly target unmutated variant regions.

Sequenced by immunoSEQ multiplex PCR; TCRdb stores in-frame clones only, minus some. The data hold about 150,000 clones, with approximately 90% observed a single time. The sample here was peripheral blood, taken on day 0 of AZD1222 vaccination. The receptor comes from an adult in good health. V is TRBV6-4 and J is TRBJ2-2; D call uncertain. In DNA form, the CDR3 reads TGTGCCAGCAGTGGTGCTAGGACCGGGGAGCTGTTTTTT. This encodes CASSGARTGELFF.